Listed below are T cell receptor beta chains from one sample, sequenced in a study of blood T cell repertoires in COVID-19. Profiling relied on immunoSEQ multiplex PCR, and the TCRdb table lists in-frame clones only, not all of them. The sample lists around 94,000 clones, about 80% occurring once. Sequencing used peripheral blood. These TCRs come from a human donor in a cohort sampled during active COVID-19. Both conserved end residues are part of each CDR3. D genes are given only for firm matches. Where a row states a size, it is once, few, many or the class of an expanded clone; other rows omit it.

j_call clone_size d_call v_call cdr3_aa cdr3_nt
TRBJ2-3 NA TRBD2 TRBV10-3 CAITQGLAGADTQYF TGTGCCATCACTCAGGGACTAGCGGGAGCGGATACGCAGTATTTT
TRBJ1-1 NA NA TRBV18 CASSRQPNTEAFF TGTGCCAGCTCCAGACAACCTAACACTGAAGCTTTCTTT
TRBJ2-7 NA NA TRBV18 CASSPSQGNEQYF TGTGCCAGCTCACCATCGCAGGGGAACGAGCAGTACTTC
TRBJ1-2 NA TRBD1 TRBV29-1 CSVAQGAFGYTF TGCAGCGTTGCACAGGGGGCTTTTGGCTACACCTTC
TRBJ2-7 few TRBD1 TRBV28 CASSLRGTGGYEQYF TGTGCCAGCAGTTTGCGCGGGACAGGGGGCTACGAGCAGTACTTC
TRBJ2-7 NA TRBD2 TRBV4-2 CASSQEGSGLAIYEQYF TGTGCCAGCAGCCAAGAGGGATCTGGACTAGCGATATATGAGCAGTACTTC
TRBJ1-1 NA NA TRBV10-1 CASSVGGVNTEAFF TGCGCCAGCAGTGTGGGAGGTGTGAACACTGAAGCTTTCTTT
TRBJ1-2 NA NA TRBV7-2 CASSSRVITGYGYTF TGTGCCAGCAGCTCAAGGGTCATTACAGGCTATGGCTACACCTTC
TRBJ1-1 NA NA TRBV5-1 CASSLRGQNTEAFF TGCGCCAGCAGCCTAAGGGGACAGAACACTGAAGCTTTCTTT
TRBJ2-7 NA NA TRBV6-2/TRBV6-3 CASSPPPAGEQYF TGTGCCAGCAGTCCCCCCCCGGCAGGGGAGCAGTACTTC